This T cell receptor (beta chain) was found in a study of T-cell memory formation after mild COVID-19. Study findings and constraints: Cross-reactive memory seemingly joined, as some responding clones were found in pre-infection memory. A balance of CD4 and CD8 characterized clones contracting day 15 to 85, whereas later expanders leaned CD4+. Confirmation was lacking for SARS-CoV-2 specificity of second-wave clones that peaked on day 37. Mainly in CM and EM were contracting CD4+ clones; CD8+ were in EMRA.

This CDR3 contains 13 residues. Per germline, CDR1 DFQATT and CDR2 SNEGSKA (reference sequence). The V end lost 5 bases, the J end lost 1 base, and 11 bases lay between the germline ends. In TCRdb, the 5' RACE reads were re-called with MiXCR into one record per CDR3 protein. The table records a few hundred thousand distinct CDR3 sequences, around 8% of them present only once. This clonotype was seen a handful of times. The target antigen is unknown. The chain uses TRBV20-1 and TRBJ2-5, with D possibly TRBD2 on 6 matching bases. The receptor's source is a man between 18 and 29 years old who had mild COVID-19 (a few samples of this study predate the infection). Cell type and time point are not known. Sequencing was done on a sample of PBMCs or a T cell subset sorted from them (not recorded which). The chain's CDR3 is CSASEGFQETQYF. The CDR3 coding sequence is TGCAGTGCTTCGGAGGGGTTCCAAGAGACCCAGTACTTC.